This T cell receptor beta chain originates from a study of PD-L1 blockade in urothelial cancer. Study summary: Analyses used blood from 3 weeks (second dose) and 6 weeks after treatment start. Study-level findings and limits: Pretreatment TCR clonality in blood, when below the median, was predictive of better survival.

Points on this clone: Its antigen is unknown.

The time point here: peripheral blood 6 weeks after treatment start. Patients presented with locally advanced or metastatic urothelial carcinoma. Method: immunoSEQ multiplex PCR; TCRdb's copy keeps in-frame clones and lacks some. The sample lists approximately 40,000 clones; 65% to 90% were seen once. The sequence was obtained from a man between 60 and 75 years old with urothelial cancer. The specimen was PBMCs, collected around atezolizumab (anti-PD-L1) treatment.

The CDR3 loop reads CASSIVGGRGQFF. CDR3 nucleotides: TGTGCCAGTAGTATAGTGGGCGGGAGGGGGCAGTTCTTC. The V gene is TRBV19, the J gene TRBJ2-1; 9 bases are a match to TRBD2. Germline CDR1 is LNHDA and CDR2 is SQIVND (reference sequence). J gave up 12 bases and V 1 base, and 4 bases lay outside the gene matches. This CDR3 is 13 amino acids long. The whole variable domain, filled in from reference TRBV19 and TRBJ2-1, reads DGGITQSPKYLFRKEGQNVTLSCEQNLNHDAMYWYRQDPGQGLRLIYYSQIVNDFQKGDIAEGYSVSREKKESFPLTVTSAQKNPTAFYLCASSIVGGRGQFFGPGTRLTVL.